This T cell receptor beta chain was captured in a study of T cells in women clearing cervical HPV infection. Overall study findings and caveats: Repertoire richness, not evenness, was significantly elevated in CIN3+ cases versus controls.

Method: immunoSEQ multiplex PCR; TCRdb's copy keeps in-frame clones and lacks some. Here the sample table reports around 12,000 clones. The germline CDR1 and CDR2 sequences are SNHLY and FYNNEI. This CDR3 contains 18 residues. The V and J ends lost 8 bases and 0 bases, in that order; junction bases with no gene match: 16. Details on this clone: Antigen: not known. The read ends 3 residues early relative to the CDR3; the germline J gene fills the gap.

Sequences were obtained from blood buffy coat. The receptor's source is a woman between 18 and 75 years old with a cervical HPV16 infection that either progressed to CIN3+ or cleared (not recorded which). This chain uses TRBV2 with TRBJ1-3, with 7 bases lining up with TRBD1. CDR3 loop: CASFGQAGTIYSGNTIYF. The sequenced part of the CDR3 DNA is TGTGCCAGCTTTGGACAGGCAGGCACTATATACTCTGGAAACACC.